Sequencing of this TCR beta chain was carried out in a study of CD8 T cells in ankylosing spondylitis (dated 2017 in TCRdb). For context, the study as a whole: To find TCR variants linked to disease, the study profiled T cell receptor beta repertoires in ankylosing spondylitis patients and healthy donors. Peripheral blood was sampled, and synovial fluid was also collected from ankylosing spondylitis patients. The whole study cohort included 85 to 120 healthy donors and 25 or so ankylosing spondylitis patients.

Points on this clonotype: The antigen it binds to is not known. Base qualities were left out, and no much larger clone turns up one base away.

The CDR3 covers 14 residues, taking in both the cysteine and the phenylalanine. Only the CDR3 part of the read is kept: 42 bases, read in frame from the first base. Trimming takes 0 bases from V and 5 bases from J, and the germline ends sit 13 bases apart. Taken from the germline V gene, the CDR1 and CDR2 loops are SQVTM and ANQGSEA. Sequenced using an Illumina HiSeq 2500. TCR beta libraries were prepared by quantitative 5'-RACE with molecular barcodes. The paper's data handling went like this. A new computational method based on a probabilistic model of VDJ rearrangement was used to identify disease-linked TCR variants. TCRdb trimmed public reads at Q25 via fastp, called clones via MiXCR and kept in-frame beta chains. For every CDR3 protein sequence, its rows merge into one entry that carries the most common genes and DNA. These V and J calls originate from TCRdb's pipeline instead of the authors' own analysis. The sample data list around 220,000 distinct CDR3 sequences, and around 20% of these were observed just once. The ten largest account for about two fifths of the sample.

On the study overall, not on this receptor specifically: The disease-linked clones had a CD8+ phenotype and were found at relatively low frequencies in peripheral blood. A TCR beta motif made up of several highly homologous amino acid variants appeared to be characteristic of blood from ankylosing spondylitis patients. The disease-linked clones were reported as significantly enriched in matched synovial fluid samples from ankylosing spondylitis patients. Some TCR beta motif variants had previously been reported in synovial fluid and blood of reactive arthritis patients, which suggested common disease-initiation mechanisms.

Sample: blood, either unsorted or a sorted T cell fraction (not recorded which). The chain is assembled from TRBV29-1 and TRBJ1-2; a weak D assignment points to TRBD1 (6 bases agree). This clonotype was obtained from a male donor with ankylosing spondylitis. The sequenced DNA is TGCAGCGTTGAAGATGAGGCAGGGGTTTATGGCTACACCTTC. Translation gives CSVEDEAGVYGYTF.